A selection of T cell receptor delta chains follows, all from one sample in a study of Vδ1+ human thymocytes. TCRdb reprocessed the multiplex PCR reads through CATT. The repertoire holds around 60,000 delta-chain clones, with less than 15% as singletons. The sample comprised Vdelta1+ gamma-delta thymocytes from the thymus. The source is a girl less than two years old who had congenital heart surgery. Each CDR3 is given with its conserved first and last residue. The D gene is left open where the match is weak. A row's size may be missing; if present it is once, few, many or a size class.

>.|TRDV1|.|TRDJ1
CALGEESSLPSVLGDFTDKLIF
TGTGCTCTTGGGGAAGAATCCAGCCTTCCTAGCGTACTGGGGGACTTTACCGATAAACTCATCTTT
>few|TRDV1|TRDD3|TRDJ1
CALGETSSYMYSGIRGPKLADKLIF
TGTGCTCTTGGGGAAACGTCTTCCTATATGTACTCGGGGATACGGGGCCCAAAATTAGCCGATAAACTCATCTTT
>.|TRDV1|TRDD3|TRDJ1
CALGELGDPRLGDTRDTDKLIF
TGTGCTCTTGGGGAACTTGGGGACCCACGGCTGGGGGATACACGGGACACCGATAAACTCATCTTT
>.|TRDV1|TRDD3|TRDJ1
CALGVLMGTGATDKLIF
TGTGCTCTTGGGGTCCTAATGGGTACTGGGGCCACCGATAAACTCATCTTT
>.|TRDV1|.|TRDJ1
CALGELAPFLERGSVGTDKLIF
TGTGCTCTTGGGGAACTGGCCCCTTTTTTGGAACGAGGGAGTGTTGGGACCGATAAACTCATCTTT
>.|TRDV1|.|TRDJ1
CALGEGWLEPYTDKLIF
TGTGCTCTTGGGGAAGGCTGGCTGGAACCGTACACCGATAAACTCATCTTT
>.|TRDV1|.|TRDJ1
CALGAFSLPLVADKLIF
TGTGCTCTTGGGGCCTTTTCCCTACCACTTGTGGCCGATAAACTCATCTTT
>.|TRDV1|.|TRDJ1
CALGKSPGGGCTDKLIF
TGTGCTCTTGGGAAGTCCCCCGGGGGTGGGTGCACCGATAAACTCATCTTT
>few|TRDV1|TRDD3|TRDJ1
CALGGDYAGGFRSSDKLIF
TGTGCTCTTGGGGGGGACTACGCTGGGGGATTTCGGTCCTCCGATAAACTCATCTTT
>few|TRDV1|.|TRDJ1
CALGDPSLTDKLIF
TGTGCTCTTGGGGACCCCTCCTTAACCGATAAACTCATCTTT
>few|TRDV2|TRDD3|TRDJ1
CACDTVFPLGDTKYTDKLIF
TGTGCCTGTGACACGGTCTTTCCTTTGGGGGATACTAAGTACACCGATAAACTCATCTTT
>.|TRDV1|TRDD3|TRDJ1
CALGENLGSGGWVVADKLIF
TGTGCTCTTGGGGAGAACCTTGGTTCTGGGGGATGGGTCGTGGCCGATAAACTCATCTTT
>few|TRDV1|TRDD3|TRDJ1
CALGELCRGGSPYTDKLIF
TGCGCTCTTGGGGAACTATGTAGAGGGGGATCCCCGTACACCGATAAACTCATCTTT
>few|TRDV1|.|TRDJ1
CALGEPSTLGTYTDKLIF
TGTGCTCTTGGGGAACCTTCGACCCTGGGGACCTACACCGATAAACTCATCTTT
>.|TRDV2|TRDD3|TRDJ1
CACDTGNGGYTHKLIF
TGTGCCTGTGACACCGGAAATGGGGGATACACGCATAAACTCATCTTT
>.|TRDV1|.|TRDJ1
CALGPNGGWEIGEAYTDKLIF
TGTGCTCTTGGGCCCAATGGCGGCTGGGAGATTGGGGAAGCTTACACCGATAAACTCATCTTT
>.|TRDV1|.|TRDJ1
CALGEPGEGFPLYTDKLIF
TGTGCTCTTGGGGAACCTGGTGAGGGATTCCCTTTATACACCGATAAACTCATCTTT
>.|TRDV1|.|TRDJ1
CALGGAPPRRGYTDKLIF
TGTGCTCTTGGGGGCGCCCCGCCTCGAAGGGGGTACACCGATAAACTCATCTTT
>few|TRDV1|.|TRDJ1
CALGEKDLALRYTDKLIF
TGTGCTCTTGGGGAAAAAGACCTGGCGCTACGTTACACCGATAAACTCATCTTT
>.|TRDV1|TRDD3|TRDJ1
CALGELLHPYWGIYGTDKLIF
TGTGCTCTTGGGGAACTACTTCATCCGTACTGGGGGATTTATGGCACCGATAAACTCATCTTT
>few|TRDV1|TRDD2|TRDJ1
CALGTQGLPTSVGADKLIF
TGTGCTCTTGGGACTCAAGGCCTTCCTACGTCGGTGGGGGCCGATAAACTCATCTTT
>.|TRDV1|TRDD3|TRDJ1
CALGDCYWGPYTDKLIF
TGTGCTCTTGGGGACTGTTACTGGGGGCCTTACACCGATAAACTCATCTTT
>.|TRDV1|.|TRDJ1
CALGDLGLSDATGTMGGKLIF
TGTGCTCTTGGGGACTTAGGCCTTTCGGATGCCACTGGAACTATGGGGGGTAAACTCATCTTT
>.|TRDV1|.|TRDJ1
CALGEVEDHYTLGKLIF
TGTGCTCTTGGGGAAGTCGAGGACCACTACACGCTGGGGAAACTCATCTTT
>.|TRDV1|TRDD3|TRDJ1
CALGVENSGSFTYWGIRVYADKLIF
TGTGCTCTTGGGGTAGAGAATTCAGGATCCTTCACTTACTGGGGGATACGCGTATACGCCGATAAACTCATCTTT
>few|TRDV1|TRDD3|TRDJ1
CALGEPTPLLGEYADKLIF
TGTGCTCTTGGGGAACCTACCCCGCTACTGGGGGAATACGCCGATAAACTCATCTTT
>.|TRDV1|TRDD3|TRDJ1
CALSTAFLRSYWGILYTDKLIF
TGTGCTCTTTCCACCGCCTTCCTACGCTCATACTGGGGGATACTGTACACCGATAAACTCATCTTT
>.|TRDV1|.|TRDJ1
CALGQPSSRTGGDKLIF
TGTGCTCTTGGGCAACCTTCCTCTCGTACTGGGGGCGATAAACTCATCTTT
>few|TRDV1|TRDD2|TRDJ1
CALGGRPFLPTRTGDRITDKLIF
TGTGCTCTTGGGGGGCGACCCTTCCTACCTACTCGTACTGGGGATCGGATCACCGATAAACTCATCTTT
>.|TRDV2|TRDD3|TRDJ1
CACETYGYPLYWGHLYTDKLIF
TGTGCCTGTGAGACCTACGGGTACCCCCTGTACTGGGGACACCTGTACACCGATAAACTCATCTTT
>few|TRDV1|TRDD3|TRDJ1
CALGTPGGGDTRTDKLIF
TGTGCTCTTGGGACGCCAGGAGGGGGGGATACGCGCACCGATAAACTCATCTTT